This entry describes one T cell receptor (beta chain). Only a few counts were recorded for this clonotype. The clone's antigen remains unknown. Base qualities were left out, and no much larger clone turns up one base away. The sample is drawn from a study of response to subunit inactivated influenza vaccine (dated by TCRdb to the late 2010s). A note on the overall study: Deep quantitative profiling of the T cell receptor repertoire was used in the study to follow responses to a trivalent subunit inactivated influenza vaccine.

Study-wide conclusions, independent of this receptor: The authors suggested that each seasonal influenza vaccination may recruit only a limited number of new T cells.

V lost 6 bases and J lost 7 bases; the stretch between them is 16 bases long. CDR1 and CDR2, looked up from the germline V gene, are MNHNS and SASEGT. The CDR3 runs 13 amino acids, cysteine and phenylalanine included. CDR3 DNA is the only sequence kept; it has 39 bases, read in frame from the first base. The receptor library was made with RT-PCR. Reads for this sample came from an Illumina HiSeq 2500. The public sequencing data were trimmed at Q25 with fastp and processed into clonotypes with MiXCR by TCRdb, which kept only in-frame beta chains. Every entry covers one CDR3 protein and lists the most common genes and DNA from its rows. Across this sample there are about 780,000 distinct CDR3 sequences, with less than 20% seen only once. Approximately 11% of the sample is in the top ten clones.

The receptor chain draws on TRBV6-1 and TRBJ2-7; TRBD2 might be the D gene, on 5 matching bases. Specimen: PBMCs from blood, collected more than 4 days after vaccination. This receptor was obtained from a man in his fifties or sixties who received an inactivated influenza vaccine. Donor details come from another sample of the same person, matched by shared clones. The DNA sequence is given as TGTGCCAGCAGCCTCTACGGTCCGGGAGAGCAGTACTTC. Its product reads: CASSLYGPGEQYF.